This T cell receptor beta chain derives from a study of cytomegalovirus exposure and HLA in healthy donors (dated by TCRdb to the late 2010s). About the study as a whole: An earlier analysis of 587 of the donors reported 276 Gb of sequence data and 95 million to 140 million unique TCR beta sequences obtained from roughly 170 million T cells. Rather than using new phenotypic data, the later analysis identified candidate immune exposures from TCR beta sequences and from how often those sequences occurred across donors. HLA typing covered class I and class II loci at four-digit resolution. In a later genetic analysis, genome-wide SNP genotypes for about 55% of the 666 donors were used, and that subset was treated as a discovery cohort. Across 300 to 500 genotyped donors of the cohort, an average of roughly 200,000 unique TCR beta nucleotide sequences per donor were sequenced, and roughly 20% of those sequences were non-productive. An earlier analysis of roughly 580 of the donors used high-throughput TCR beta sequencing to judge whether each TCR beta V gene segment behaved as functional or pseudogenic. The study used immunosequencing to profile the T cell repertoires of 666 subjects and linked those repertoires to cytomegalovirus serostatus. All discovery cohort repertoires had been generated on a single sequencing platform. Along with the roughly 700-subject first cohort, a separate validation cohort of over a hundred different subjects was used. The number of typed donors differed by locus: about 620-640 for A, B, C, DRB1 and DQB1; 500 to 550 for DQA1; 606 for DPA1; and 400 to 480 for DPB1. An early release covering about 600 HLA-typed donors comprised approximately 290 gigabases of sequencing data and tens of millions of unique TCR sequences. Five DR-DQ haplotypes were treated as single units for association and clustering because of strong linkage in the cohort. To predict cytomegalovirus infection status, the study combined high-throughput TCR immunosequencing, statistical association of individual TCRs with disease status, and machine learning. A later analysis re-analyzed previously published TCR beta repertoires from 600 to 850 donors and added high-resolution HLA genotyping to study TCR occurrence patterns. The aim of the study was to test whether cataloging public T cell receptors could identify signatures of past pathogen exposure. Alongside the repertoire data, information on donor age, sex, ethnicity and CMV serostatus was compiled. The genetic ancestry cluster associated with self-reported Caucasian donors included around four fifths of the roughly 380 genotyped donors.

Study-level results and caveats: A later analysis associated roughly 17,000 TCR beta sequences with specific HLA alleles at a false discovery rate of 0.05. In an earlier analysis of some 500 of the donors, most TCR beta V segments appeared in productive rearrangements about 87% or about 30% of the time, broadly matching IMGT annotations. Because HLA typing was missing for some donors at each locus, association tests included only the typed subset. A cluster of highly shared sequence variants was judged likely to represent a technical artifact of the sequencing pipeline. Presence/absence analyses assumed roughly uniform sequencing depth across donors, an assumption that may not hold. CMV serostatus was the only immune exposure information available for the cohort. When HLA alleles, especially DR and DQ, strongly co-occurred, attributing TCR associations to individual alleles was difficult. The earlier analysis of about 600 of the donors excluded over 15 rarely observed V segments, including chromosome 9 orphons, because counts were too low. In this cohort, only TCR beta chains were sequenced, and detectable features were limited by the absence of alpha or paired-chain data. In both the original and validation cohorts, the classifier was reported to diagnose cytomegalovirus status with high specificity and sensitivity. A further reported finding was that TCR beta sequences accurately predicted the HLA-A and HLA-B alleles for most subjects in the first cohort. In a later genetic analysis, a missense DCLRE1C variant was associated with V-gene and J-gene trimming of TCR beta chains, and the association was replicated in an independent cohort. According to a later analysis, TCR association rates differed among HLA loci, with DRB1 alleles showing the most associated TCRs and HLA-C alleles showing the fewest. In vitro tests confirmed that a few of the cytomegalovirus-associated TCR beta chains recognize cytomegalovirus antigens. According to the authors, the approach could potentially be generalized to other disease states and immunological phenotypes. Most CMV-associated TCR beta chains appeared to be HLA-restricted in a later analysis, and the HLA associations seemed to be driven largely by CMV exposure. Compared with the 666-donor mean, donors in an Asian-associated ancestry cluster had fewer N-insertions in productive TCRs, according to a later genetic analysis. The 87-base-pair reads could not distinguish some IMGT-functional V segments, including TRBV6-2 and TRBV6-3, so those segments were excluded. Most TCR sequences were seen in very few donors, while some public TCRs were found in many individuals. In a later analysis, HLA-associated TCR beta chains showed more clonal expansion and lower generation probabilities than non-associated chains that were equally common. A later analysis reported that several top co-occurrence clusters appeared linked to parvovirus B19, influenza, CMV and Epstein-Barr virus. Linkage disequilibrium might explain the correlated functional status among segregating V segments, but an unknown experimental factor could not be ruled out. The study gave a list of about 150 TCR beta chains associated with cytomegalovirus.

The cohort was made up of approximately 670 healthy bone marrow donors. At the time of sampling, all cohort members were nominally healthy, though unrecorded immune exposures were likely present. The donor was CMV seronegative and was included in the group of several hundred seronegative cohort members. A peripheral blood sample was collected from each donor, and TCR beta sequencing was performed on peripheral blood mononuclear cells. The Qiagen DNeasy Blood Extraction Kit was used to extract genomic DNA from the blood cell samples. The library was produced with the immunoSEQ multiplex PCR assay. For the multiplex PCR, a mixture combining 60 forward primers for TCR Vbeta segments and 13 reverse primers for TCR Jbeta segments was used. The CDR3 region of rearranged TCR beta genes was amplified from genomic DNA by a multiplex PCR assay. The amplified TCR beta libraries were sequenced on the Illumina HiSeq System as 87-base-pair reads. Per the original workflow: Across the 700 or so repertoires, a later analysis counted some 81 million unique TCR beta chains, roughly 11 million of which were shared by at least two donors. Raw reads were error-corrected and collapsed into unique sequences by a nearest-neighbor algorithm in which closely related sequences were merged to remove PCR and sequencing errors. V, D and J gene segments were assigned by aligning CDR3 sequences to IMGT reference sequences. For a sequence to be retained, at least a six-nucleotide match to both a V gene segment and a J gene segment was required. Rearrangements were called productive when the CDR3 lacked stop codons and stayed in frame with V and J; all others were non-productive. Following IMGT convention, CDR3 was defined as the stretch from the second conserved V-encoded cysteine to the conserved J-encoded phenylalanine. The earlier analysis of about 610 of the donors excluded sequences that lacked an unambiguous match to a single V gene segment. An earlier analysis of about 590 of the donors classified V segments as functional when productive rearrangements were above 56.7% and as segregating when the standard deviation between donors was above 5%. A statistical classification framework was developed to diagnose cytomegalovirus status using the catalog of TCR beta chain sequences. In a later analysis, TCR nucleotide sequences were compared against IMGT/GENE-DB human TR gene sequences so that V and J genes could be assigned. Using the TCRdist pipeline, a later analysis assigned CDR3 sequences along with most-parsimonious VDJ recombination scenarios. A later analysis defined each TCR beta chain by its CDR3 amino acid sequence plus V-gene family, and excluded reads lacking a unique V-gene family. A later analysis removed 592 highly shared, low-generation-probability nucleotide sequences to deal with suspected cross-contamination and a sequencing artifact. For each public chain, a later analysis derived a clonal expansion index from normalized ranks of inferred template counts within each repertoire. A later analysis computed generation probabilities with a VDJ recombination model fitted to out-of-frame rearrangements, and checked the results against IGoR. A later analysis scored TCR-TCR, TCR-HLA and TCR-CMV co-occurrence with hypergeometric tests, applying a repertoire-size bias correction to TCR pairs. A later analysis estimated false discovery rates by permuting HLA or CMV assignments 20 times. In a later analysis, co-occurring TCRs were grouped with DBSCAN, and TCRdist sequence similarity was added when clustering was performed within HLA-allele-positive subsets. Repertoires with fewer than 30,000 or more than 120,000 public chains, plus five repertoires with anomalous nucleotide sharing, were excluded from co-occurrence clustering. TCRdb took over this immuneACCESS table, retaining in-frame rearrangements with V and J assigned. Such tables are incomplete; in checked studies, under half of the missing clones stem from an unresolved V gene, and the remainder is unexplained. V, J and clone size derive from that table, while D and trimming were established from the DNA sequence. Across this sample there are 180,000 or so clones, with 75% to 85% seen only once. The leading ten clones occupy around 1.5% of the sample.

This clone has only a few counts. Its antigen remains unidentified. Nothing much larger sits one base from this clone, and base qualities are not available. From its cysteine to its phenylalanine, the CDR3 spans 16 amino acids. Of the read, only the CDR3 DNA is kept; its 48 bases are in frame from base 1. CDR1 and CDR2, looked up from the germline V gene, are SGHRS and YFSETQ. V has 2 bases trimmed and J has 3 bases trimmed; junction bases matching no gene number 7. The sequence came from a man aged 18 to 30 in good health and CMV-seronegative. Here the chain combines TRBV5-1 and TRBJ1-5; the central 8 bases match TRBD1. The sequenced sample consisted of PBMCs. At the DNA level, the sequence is TGCGCCAGCAGCTTTGGAACAGGGGGAAACAATCAGCCCCAGCATTTT. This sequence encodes CASSFGTGGNNQPQHF.